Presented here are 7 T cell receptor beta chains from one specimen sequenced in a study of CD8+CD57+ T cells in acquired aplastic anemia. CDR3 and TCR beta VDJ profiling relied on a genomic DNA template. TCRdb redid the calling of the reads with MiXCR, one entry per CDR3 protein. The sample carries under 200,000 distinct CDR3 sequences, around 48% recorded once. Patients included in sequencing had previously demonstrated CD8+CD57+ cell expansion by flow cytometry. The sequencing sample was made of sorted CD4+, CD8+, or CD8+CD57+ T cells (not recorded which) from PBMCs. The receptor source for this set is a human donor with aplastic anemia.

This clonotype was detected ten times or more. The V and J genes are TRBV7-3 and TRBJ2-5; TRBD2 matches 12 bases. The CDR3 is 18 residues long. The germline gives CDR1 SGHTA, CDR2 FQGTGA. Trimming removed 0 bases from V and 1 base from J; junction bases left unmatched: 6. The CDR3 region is CASSLTASGRVPQETQYF. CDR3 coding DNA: TGTGCCAGCAGCTTAACGGCTAGCGGGAGGGTTCCCCAAGAGACCCAGTACTTC.

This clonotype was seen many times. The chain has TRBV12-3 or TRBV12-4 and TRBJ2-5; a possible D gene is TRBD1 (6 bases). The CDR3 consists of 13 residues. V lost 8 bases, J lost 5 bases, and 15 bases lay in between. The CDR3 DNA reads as TGTGCCAGCCGGGACACAGGCAGGGAGACCCAGTACTTC. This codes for CASRDTGRETQYF.

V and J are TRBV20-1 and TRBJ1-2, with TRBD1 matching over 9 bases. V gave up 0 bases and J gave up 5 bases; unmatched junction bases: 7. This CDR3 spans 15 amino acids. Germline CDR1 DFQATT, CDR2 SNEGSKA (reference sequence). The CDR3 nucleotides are TGCAGTGCTAGAGACGGGTCGACAGGGGGTTATGGCTACACCTTC. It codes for CSARDGSTGGYGYTF.

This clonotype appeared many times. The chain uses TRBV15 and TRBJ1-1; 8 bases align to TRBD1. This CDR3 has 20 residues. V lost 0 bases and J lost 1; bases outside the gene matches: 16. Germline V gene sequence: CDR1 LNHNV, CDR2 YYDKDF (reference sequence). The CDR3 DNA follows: TGTGCCACCAGCAGAGATGGTTCCATAAAGGGCGACAGGGGGAACACTGAAGCTTTCTTT. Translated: CATSRDGSIKGDRGNTEAFF.

CDR3 residues: CAWSVSTGELFF. The CDR3 DNA reads TGTGCCTGGAGTGTGAGCACCGGGGAGCTGTTTTTT. V and J are TRBV30 and TRBJ2-2; D uncertain. This CDR3 is 12 amino acids long. Per germline, CDR1 GTSNPN and CDR2 SVGIG (reference sequence). V lost 0 bases, J lost 4 bases, and 3 bases lay in between.

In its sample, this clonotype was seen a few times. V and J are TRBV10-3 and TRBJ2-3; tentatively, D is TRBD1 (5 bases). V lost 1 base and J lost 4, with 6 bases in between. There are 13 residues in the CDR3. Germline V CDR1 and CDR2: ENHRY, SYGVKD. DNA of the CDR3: TGTGCCATCAGTGAGTTGACAGCAGATACGCAGTATTTT. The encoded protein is CAISELTADTQYF.

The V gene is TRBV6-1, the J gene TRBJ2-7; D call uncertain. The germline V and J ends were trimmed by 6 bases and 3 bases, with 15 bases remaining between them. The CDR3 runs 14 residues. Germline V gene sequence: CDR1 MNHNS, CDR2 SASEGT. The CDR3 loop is CASSPAATDYEQYF. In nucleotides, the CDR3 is TGTGCCAGCAGCCCGGCCGCGACGGACTACGAGCAGTACTTC.